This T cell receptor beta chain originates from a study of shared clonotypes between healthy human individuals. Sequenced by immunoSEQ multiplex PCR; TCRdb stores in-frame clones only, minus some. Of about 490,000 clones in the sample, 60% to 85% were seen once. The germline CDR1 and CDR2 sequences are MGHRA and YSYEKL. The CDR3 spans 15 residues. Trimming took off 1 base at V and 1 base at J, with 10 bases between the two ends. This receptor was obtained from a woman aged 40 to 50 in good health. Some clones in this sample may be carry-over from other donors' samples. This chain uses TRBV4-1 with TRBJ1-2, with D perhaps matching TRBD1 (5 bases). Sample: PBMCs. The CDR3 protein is CASSQGGGFNYGYTF. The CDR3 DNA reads TGCGCCAGCAGCCAAGGGGGGGGTTTTAACTATGGCTACACCTTC.